This T cell receptor beta chain was captured by sequencing in a study of blood T cell repertoires in COVID-19 (dated by TCRdb to about 2020). About the investigation overall: Samples covering the acute and convalescent phases of COVID-19 were provided by collaborators in the United States, Italy and Spain. The prospective study material was composed of cDNA or gDNA derived from T cells, B-cell-depleted T cells, or PBMCs. The dataset comprised deeply sampled blood TCRbeta repertoires from subjects exposed to, actively infected with, or recovered from COVID-19. The repertoires were released in a freely available public database intended as a resource for research on the immune response to SARS-CoV-2. Samples came from the ongoing ImmuneRACE study (first 160 participants) plus 1,254 subjects from 6 global collaborators. Nearly every sample came with metadata listing a de-identified subject ID, COVID-19 status, age in years and sex. Where HLA class I and class II types were available, the types were taken from metadata supplied by the sample provider, not from assay-based typing. General conclusions and limits of the study: Clinical and demographic metadata were provided uncurated, with the amount varying by source and participant.

V lost 3 bases and J lost 5 bases; the stretch between them is 13 bases long. From cysteine to phenylalanine, the CDR3 is 14 amino acids long. Only CDR3 DNA remains: 42 bases, in frame from the first base. The CDR1 and CDR2 encoded by the germline V gene (reference sequence) are LNHDA and SQIVND. TCRbeta CDR3 regions were amplified from genomic DNA using the immunoSEQ Assay, a bias-controlled multiplex PCR. In the paper's pipeline: Nucleated cell counts per sample were estimated from amplification of reference gene primers within the assay. To quantify the absolute abundance of each unique TCRbeta CDR3 rearrangement, sequence reads were collapsed and filtered. For each sample, productive Simpson clonality was calculated as the square root of Simpson's diversity index over productive rearrangements. This immuneACCESS table, as held by TCRdb, lists in-frame sequences with V and J called but not all clones. Of the missing ones, under half trace to an unresolved V gene in checked studies; the others have no known cause. V and J calls and clone size are copied from that table; D and trimming were computed from the DNA. This sample holds some 200,000 clones; about 81% were observed only once. The ten most abundant clones make up less than 6% of the sample.

In Seattle, one collaborating source enrolled patients while the infection was active and tracked those patients longitudinally over the course of disease. Whole blood was collected in K2EDTA tubes by collaborating institutions according to the institutions' own protocols. For TCRbeta analysis, collaborators shipped samples as frozen whole blood, isolated PBMCs, or DNA extracted from either of those sample types. Concerning this clone itself: Its target antigen remains unknown. No base-level quality is on record; no much larger clone is a single base apart.

In this chain, TRBV19 is recombined with TRBJ1-2, with an unclear D gene assignment. The specimen was peripheral blood. This TCR was sampled from a woman in her 70s with COVID-19, enrolled during active disease. The CDR3 region has the sequence CASSIGSVTYGYTF. The nucleotide sequence reads TGTGCCAGTAGTATTGGCAGCGTTACGTATGGCTACACCTTC. The CDR3, completed at both ends by the reference TRBV19 and TRBJ1-2 genes, gives the full variable domain DGGITQSPKYLFRKEGQNVTLSCEQNLNHDAMYWYRQDPGQGLRLIYYSQIVNDFQKGDIAEGYSVSREKKESFPLTVTSAQKNPTAFYLCASSIGSVTYGYTFGSGTRLTVV.